Below are 12 T cell receptor beta chains sequenced from a single sample in a study of cytomegalovirus exposure and HLA in healthy donors. Primers: 60 Vbeta forward and 13 Jbeta reverse. The protocol was immunoSEQ multiplex PCR, while the TCRdb copy is restricted to in-frame clones and leaves out a portion. Of about 200,000 clones listed, 75% to 90% were seen once; the top ten hold around 0.3%. The specimen was PBMCs. The receptors stem from a woman in her 30s in good health and CMV-seronegative.

V usage is TRBV25-1 and J usage is TRBJ1-4; tentatively, D is TRBD1 (5 bases). The CDR3 totals 14 residues. V lost 8 bases and J lost 6, with 16 bases in between. CDR1 and CDR2 (germline): MGHDK, SYGVNS. The CDR3 here is CASQQTDIYEKLFF. The CDR3 coding sequence is TGTGCCAGCCAACAGACAGACATCTATGAAAAACTGTTTTTT.

This chain uses TRBV29-1 with TRBJ2-3; 10 bases map to TRBD2. CDR1 is SQVTM, CDR2 ANQGSEA, per germline. V lost 1 base to trimming and J lost 4 bases; unmatched junction nucleotides: 5. The CDR3 contains 15 residues. This CDR3 reads CSVEAWTSGSDTQYF. CDR3 sequence (DNA): TGCAGCGTTGAAGCTTGGACTAGCGGTTCAGATACGCAGTATTTT.

The chain has TRBV2 and TRBJ2-7; D is possibly TRBD1 (7 bases). In germline, CDR1 is SNHLY, CDR2 FYNNEI. V lost 6 bases to trimming and J lost 2 bases, with 14 bases between them. The CDR3 consists of 14 residues. The CDR3 protein is CASRVQGGPYEQYF. Here the CDR3 DNA reads TGTGCCAGCAGAGTTCAGGGGGGACCCTACGAGCAGTACTTC.

This chain joins TRBV28 and TRBJ2-7; weak D call: TRBD2 (5 bases). This CDR3 is 12 amino acids long. The germline V gene encodes CDR1 MDHEN and CDR2 SYDVKM. V was pared by 6 bases and J by 0 bases, with 6 bases between. CDR3 amino acids: CASRRDSYEQYF. CDR3 in DNA: TGTGCCAGCAGACGGGACTCCTACGAGCAGTACTTC.

The chain employs TRBV6-6 and TRBJ2-1, with 12 nucleotides matching TRBD2. Germline values: CDR1 MNHNY, CDR2 SVGAGI (reference sequence). The CDR3 sequence is 16 residues long. Trimming took 2 bases from V and 7 from J; bases not matched to a gene: 6. The CDR3 nucleotides are TGTGCCAGCAGTTACGGGGCTAGCGGGGGGGTGAATGAGCAGTTCTTC. This translates into CASSYGASGGVNEQFF.

The CDR3 here is CASSHSEGADYGYTF. CDR3 DNA sequence: TGTGCCAGCAGCCACAGTGAGGGAGCGGACTATGGCTACACCTTC. This chain joins TRBV4-2 and TRBJ1-2, with D unclear. This CDR3 has 15 residues. Trimming left V 3 bases short and J 3 bases short, with 14 bases between. From germline, CDR1 is LGHNA and CDR2 YNFKEQ.

V is TRBV4-1 and J is TRBJ1-3; no clear D gene. CDR1 is MGHRA and CDR2 is YSYEKL in the germline V gene. CDR3 size: 15 residues. V lost 4 bases to trimming and J lost 1 base, with 11 bases between them. The CDR3 reads CASSRDRTSGNTIYF. The DNA of the CDR3 is TGCGCCAGCAGCCGAGACCGGACTTCTGGAAACACCATATATTTT.

CDR3 loop: CASSLSGQSNQPQHF. CDR3 coding DNA: TGTGCCAGCAGTTTATCGGGACAGTCCAATCAGCCCCAGCATTTT. The chain couples TRBV28 to TRBJ1-5, with 7 bases identical to TRBD1. The ends lost 1 base at V and 3 bases at J; junction bases unmatched: 3. This CDR3 has 15 amino acids. CDR1 and CDR2 from the germline V gene are MDHEN and SYDVKM.

V and J are TRBV29-1 and TRBJ2-2, with D perhaps matching TRBD1 (6 bases). Germline CDR1 is SQVTM and CDR2 is ANQGSEA. The CDR3 has 14 amino acids. The germline V and J ends were trimmed by 6 bases and 1 base, with 12 bases remaining between them. Here the CDR3 reads CSVAGTQNTGELFF. In DNA form, the CDR3 reads TGCAGCGTGGCTGGGACACAGAACACCGGGGAGCTGTTTTTT.

This chain connects TRBV6-5 to TRBJ2-5, with D possibly being TRBD1 (6 bases). V was shortened by 0 bases and J by 7 bases, with 12 bases between the two germline ends. This CDR3 is 14 amino acids long. Germline loops: CDR1 MNHEY, CDR2 SVGAGI. CDR3 amino acids: CASSYSGVQGTQYF. The DNA for the CDR3 is TGTGCCAGCAGTTACTCCGGGGTACAGGGGACCCAGTACTTC.

This clone was seen once. DNA of the CDR3: TGCAGCGTTGAGAGTAGCGCGTACAATGAGCAGTTCTTC. It encodes CSVESSAYNEQFF. V usage is TRBV29-1 and J usage is TRBJ2-1; D perhaps matches TRBD2 (5 bases). V dropped 3 bases and J dropped 4 bases, with 10 bases sitting between them. CDR1 and CDR2 (germline): SQVTM, ANQGSEA. The CDR3 has 13 amino acids.

The CDR3: CASSLGYGNRANEQYF. The DNA of the CDR3 is TGTGCCAGCAGCTTAGGTTATGGTAACAGGGCAAACGAGCAGTACTTC. The rearrangement joins TRBV7-9 to TRBJ2-7; possible D gene TRBD1, 6 bases. CDR3 length: 16 amino acids. V lost 1 base and J lost 5, with 18 bases in between. Looked up from germline, CDR1 is SEHNR and CDR2 is FQNEAQ (reference sequence).